This T cell receptor (beta chain) was obtained from a study of T-cell memory formation after mild COVID-19. Study summary: Clustering of TCRs was largely donor specific. Study-level points and caveats: Most CD4+ clones that shrank were in CM and EM, while CD8+ ones turned up in EMRA.

5'RACE primed at constant segments yielded TCR alpha and TCR beta cDNA libraries bearing sample barcodes and UMIs. TCRdb fed the 5' RACE reads into MiXCR, producing one record per CDR3 protein. The data show 530,000 or so distinct CDR3 sequences, around a sixth seen once. Between the trimmed V and J ends, which lost 5 bases and 5 bases, there was a span of 15 bases. CDR1 and CDR2 from the germline V gene are DFQATT and SNEGSKA (reference sequence). CDR3 length: 13 residues. As to this clonotype: Its antigen is undetermined.

This sequence joins TRBV20-1 and TRBJ1-1; D might be TRBD1 (5 bases). Sequences were obtained from PBMCs or a T cell subset sorted from them (not recorded which). This clonotype was obtained from an adult woman who had mild COVID-19 (a few samples of this study predate the infection). Cell type and time point are not known. In DNA form, the CDR3 reads TGCAGTGCTTCACCCGGGGCAGGGACTGAAGCTTTCTTT. It specifies CSASPGAGTEAFF.